This note documents a single TCR beta chain sequence. Source study methods: Estimated nucleated cell counts came from reference gene primer amplification. Sequencing used immunoSEQ multiplex PCR; TCRdb keeps in-frame clones, though not all of them. V, J and clone size are taken as reported in that table, and D and trimming were inferred from the DNA itself. The sample lists a few hundred thousand clones, 85% seen once, with approximately 3.6% in the top ten. This CDR3 has 19 residues. The V gene's germline CDR1 is SGHNT and CDR2 YYREEE (reference sequence). With V trimmed by 4 bases and J by 0 bases, 14 bases remained unmatched. The sample comes from a study of blood T cell repertoires in COVID-19. Study overall: Samples representing acute and convalescent COVID-19 were sourced from the United States, Italy and Spain. PBMCs, B-cell-depleted T cells, or T cells were the source of the cDNA or gDNA that made up the material.

This TCR was recovered from a woman under 30 with acute or convalescent COVID-19. The V gene is TRBV5-4, the J gene TRBJ1-3, with 9 bases lining up with TRBD1. The sequenced sample consisted of peripheral blood. The CDR3 sequence is CASSPARTGVGGSGNTIYF. Written as DNA, the CDR3 is TGTGCCAGCAGCCCGGCCCGGACAGGGGTCGGTGGCTCTGGAAACACCATATATTTT.